One sample yielded the 20 T cell receptor beta chains listed below, sequenced in a study of beta chain features in type 1 diabetes. As every portion of the isolated RNA was reverse transcribed, the sequencing read expressed TCRB transcripts. Clones were sequenced by immunoSEQ multiplex PCR, and TCRdb holds only the in-frame ones, with some missing. The repertoire holds roughly 330,000 clones, with approximately 9.9% as singletons. The sample taken for sequencing was naive CD4+ T cells from blood. These receptors came from a woman aged 30 to 39 in good health.

J is TRBJ2-3 and V is TRBV28; TRBD2 might be the D (6 bases). V was trimmed by 5 bases and J by 8 bases, leaving 17 bases between them. The CDR3 spans 14 residues. CDR1 and CDR2 from the germline V gene are MDHEN and SYDVKM. In nucleotides, the CDR3 is TGTGCCAGCAGTACAAGCGGGCTCGGGGGTACGCAGTATTTT. Its protein product is CASSTSGLGGTQYF.

The V gene is TRBV9, the J gene TRBJ2-7; TRBD2 might be the D (5 bases). The V gene lost 0 bases and the J gene lost 1 base, with 5 bases spanning the gap. This CDR3 is built from 13 residues. Germline CDR1 SGDLS, CDR2 YYNGEE. The CDR3: CASSVGESYEQYF. CDR3 bases: TGTGCCAGCAGCGTAGGGGAGTCCTACGAGCAGTACTTC. The variable domain in full, completed from reference TRBV9 and TRBJ2-7, reads DSGVTQTPKHLITATGQRVTLRCSPRSGDLSVYWYQQSLDQGLQFLIQYYNGEERAKGNILERFSAQQFPDLHSELNLSSLELGDSALYFCASSVGESYEQYFGPGTRLTVT.

V gene TRBV5-1 combines with J gene TRBJ2-3; the match to TRBD2 covers 10 bases. V was clipped by 9 bases and J by 4 bases; unmatched bases: 8. The CDR3 loop spans 14 amino acids. CDR1 is SGHRS and CDR2 is YFSETQ in the germline V gene. The CDR3 coding sequence is TGCGCCACCGGATTAGCGGGAGGATCAGATACGCAGTATTTT. Amino acid sequence: CATGLAGGSDTQYF. Using reference TRBV5-1 and TRBJ2-3 for the parts outside the CDR3, the full variable domain is KAGVTQTPRYLIKTRGQQVTLSCSPISGHRSVSWYQQTPGQGLQFLFEYFSETQRNKGNFPGRFSGRQFSNSRSEMNVSTLELGDSALYLCATGLAGGSDTQYFGPGTRLTVL.

The chain is built from TRBV15 and TRBJ1-5; TRBD1 is a possible D gene (6 bases). Germline assignment: CDR1 LNHNV and CDR2 YYDKDF (reference sequence). The V end was cut by 5 bases, the J end by 5 bases, with 16 bases between. CDR3 length: 15 residues. The CDR3 protein is CATSEQGRLDQPQHF. CDR3 nucleotides: TGTGCCACCAGCGAACAGGGTAGATTGGATCAGCCCCAGCATTTT.

The rearrangement joins TRBV28 to TRBJ2-7; 7 bases line up with TRBD2. V was clipped by 6 bases and J by 2 bases; unmatched bases: 10. CDR3 length equals 15 residues. Germline V gene sequence: CDR1 MDHEN, CDR2 SYDVKM. The CDR3: CASRRERGAAYEQYF. In DNA, the CDR3 is TGTGCCAGCAGACGTGAGCGGGGAGCGGCCTACGAGCAGTACTTC. Drawing the rest from reference TRBV28 and TRBJ2-7, the complete variable domain is DVKVTQSSRYLVKRTGEKVFLECVQDMDHENMFWYRQDPGLGLRLIYFSYDVKMKEKGDIPEGYSVSREKKERFSLILESASTNQTSMYLCASRRERGAAYEQYFGPGTRLTVT.

The chain employs TRBV4-3 and TRBJ2-3, with 11 bases aligning to TRBD1. J gave up 1 base and V 1 base, and 7 bases lay outside the gene matches. CDR1 is LGHNA, CDR2 YSLEER, per germline. The CDR3 sequence is 18 residues long. This CDR3 is CASSQVRDRGRGTDTQYF. CDR3 sequence (DNA): TGCGCCAGCAGCCAAGTTCGGGACAGGGGGAGAGGCACAGATACGCAGTATTTT.

The chain carries TRBV29-1 and TRBJ1-1; D remains unclear. The CDR3 extends over 13 amino acids. Trimming shortened V by 5 bases and J by 0 bases, and 10 bases separated the two germline ends. Per germline, CDR1 SQVTM and CDR2 ANQGSEA. The CDR3 nucleotides are TGCAGCGTTCGACTGATCGTGAACACTGAAGCTTTCTTT. This codes for CSVRLIVNTEAFF.

Only a few counts were recorded for this clone. This rearrangement joins TRBV11-2 to TRBJ2-3; D perhaps matches TRBD2 (5 bases). Germline V gene lookup returns CDR1 SGHAT and CDR2 FQNNGV. CDR3 length: 12 residues. Deletions cut 3 bases from V and 8 bases from J, with 9 bases between. The CDR3 nucleotides read TGTGCCAGCAGCTTGGAGGCTCGTACGCAGTATTTT. Encoded protein: CASSLEARTQYF. Based on the CDR3 plus reference TRBV11-2 and TRBJ2-3, the full variable domain is EAGVAQSPRYKIIEKRQSVAFWCNPISGHATLYWYQQILGQGPKLLIQFQNNGVVDDSQLPKDRFSAERLKGVDSTLKIQPAKLEDSAVYLCASSLEARTQYFGPGTRLTVL.

The CDR3 nucleotides are TGTGCCAGCAGCCAAGGCCCTGCCCAGGGGGCGGACTACGAGCAGTACTTC. Its protein product is CASSQGPAQGADYEQYF. The chain links TRBV4-2 to TRBJ2-7; 8 bases agree with TRBD1. CDR1 LGHNA and CDR2 YNFKEQ come from the germline V gene. Trimming at V came to 1 base and at J to 3 bases, leaving 11 bases not matched to a gene. The CDR3 length is 17 residues.

This clone was picked up a small number of times. The chain uses TRBV7-9 and TRBJ2-3; the match to TRBD2 covers 7 bases. The CDR3 runs to 12 residues. Per germline, CDR1 SEHNR and CDR2 FQNEAQ (reference sequence). The junction had 10 bases not matched to a gene; V was cut back by 5 bases and J by 14 bases. The CDR3 is CASSRDGTNTYF. CDR3 DNA sequence: TGTGCCAGCAGCCGTGACGGGACTAACACGTATTTT.

This clone came up a few times. V usage is TRBV19 and J usage is TRBJ2-7; tentatively, D is TRBD1 (5 bases). The CDR3 runs to 16 residues. Deletions cut 3 bases from V and 4 bases from J, with 19 bases between. The germline V gene has CDR1 LNHDA and CDR2 SQIVND (reference sequence). The CDR3 loop is CASSIGGKGLSYEQYF. CDR3 sequence (DNA): TGTGCCAGTAGTATCGGTGGAAAGGGGCTATCTTACGAGCAGTACTTC.

The V and J genes are TRBV6-5 and TRBJ1-2; the D gene is possibly TRBD1 (5 bases). Between the trimmed V and J ends, which lost 6 bases and 1 base, there was a span of 9 bases. Per the germline V gene, CDR1 is MNHEY and CDR2 is SVGAGI. The CDR3 length is 13 residues. The CDR3: CASSLDSNYGYTF. For the CDR3, the DNA is TGTGCCAGCAGCCTCGACAGTAACTATGGCTACACCTTC.

This clone showed up just a few times. The chain recombines TRBV5-6 with TRBJ2-3; D call uncertain. CDR3 length: 13 amino acids. Germline values: CDR1 SGHDT, CDR2 YYEEEE. V was shortened by 0 bases and J by 6 bases, with 8 bases between the two germline ends. CDR3 coding DNA: TGTGCCAGCAGCTTGGTCAGCGCTGATACGCAGTATTTT. Translated: CASSLVSADTQYF.

The J gene is TRBJ2-1, the V gene TRBV4-2; 7 bases fit TRBD1. The CDR3 sequence is 14 residues long. Germline CDR1 LGHNA, CDR2 YNFKEQ. V lost 1 base to trimming and J lost 5 bases; unmatched junction nucleotides: 2. In nucleotides, the CDR3 is TGTGCCAGCAGCCAAGGACAGGGCAACAATGAGCAGTTCTTC. This encodes CASSQGQGNNEQFF.

Here the CDR3 reads CASSHDTGTDTQYF. In DNA form, the CDR3 reads TGTGCCAGCAGCCACGACACTGGCACAGATACGCAGTATTTT. The chain joins TRBV13 to TRBJ2-3; no clear D gene. Germline V CDR1 and CDR2: PRHDT, FYEKMQ (reference sequence). The V and J ends lost 5 bases and 1 base respectively, with 10 bases between them. The CDR3 loop spans 14 amino acids.

This clone has just a few counts. The chain has TRBV13 and TRBJ2-7; D remains ambiguous. The CDR3 is 13 residues long. V lost 7 bases to trimming and J lost 4 bases, with 14 bases between them. Germline CDR1 and CDR2: PRHDT and FYEKMQ (reference sequence). CDR3 coding DNA: TGTGCCAGCAACCGTCATCCGGTGTACGAGCAGTACTTC. This gives the protein CASNRHPVYEQYF. Complete variable domain (other parts from reference TRBV13 and TRBJ2-7): AAGVIQSPRHLIKEKRETATLKCYPIPRHDTVYWYQQGPGQDPQFLISFYEKMQSDKGSIPDRFSAQQFSDYHSELNMSSLELGDSALYFCASNRHPVYEQYFGPGTRLTVT.

This clone was counted a few times. This sequence joins TRBV7-2 and TRBJ1-3; no definite D call. This CDR3 has 13 amino acids. Germline V gives CDR1 SGHTA, CDR2 FQGNSA. With 5 bases removed from V and 8 bases from J, the gap between germline ends came to 13 bases. The CDR3 nucleotides read TGTGCCAGCAGCCCGACACCTTCGGACACCATATATTTT. Translating it yields CASSPTPSDTIYF.

This clone has more than one count but fewer than ten. This chain joins TRBV28 and TRBJ2-3, with TRBD1 identical over 7 bases. Germline CDR1 reads MDHEN; CDR2 reads SYDVKM. The trim removed 5 bases at V and 0 bases at J, leaving 11 bases unmatched. The CDR3 runs to 17 residues. CDR3 sequence: CASSLPWTGGSTDTQYF. The CDR3 DNA reads TGTGCCAGCAGTCTACCCTGGACAGGAGGAAGCACAGATACGCAGTATTTT.

The chain carries TRBV6-5 and TRBJ2-3; TRBD1 is a possible D gene (5 bases). Germline V lookup: CDR1 MNHEY, CDR2 SVGAGI. This CDR3 is built from 16 residues. The V gene lost 2 bases and the J gene lost 3 bases, with 15 bases spanning the gap. The CDR3 here is CASSYPRQGQTDTQYF. The DNA of the CDR3 is TGTGCCAGCAGTTACCCCCGCCAGGGCCAGACAGATACGCAGTATTTT.

In this sample, this clone turned up a few times. V is TRBV6-5 and J is TRBJ2-1; 10 nucleotides agree with TRBD2. Germline V gene lookup returns CDR1 MNHEY and CDR2 SVGAGI. Unmatched junction bases numbered 10, after V lost 8 bases and J lost 6 bases. The CDR3 loop spans 15 amino acids. CDR3 bases: TGTGCCAGCCGACAAACTAGCGGGATTCGCAATGAGCAGTTCTTC. Amino acids: CASRQTSGIRNEQFF.